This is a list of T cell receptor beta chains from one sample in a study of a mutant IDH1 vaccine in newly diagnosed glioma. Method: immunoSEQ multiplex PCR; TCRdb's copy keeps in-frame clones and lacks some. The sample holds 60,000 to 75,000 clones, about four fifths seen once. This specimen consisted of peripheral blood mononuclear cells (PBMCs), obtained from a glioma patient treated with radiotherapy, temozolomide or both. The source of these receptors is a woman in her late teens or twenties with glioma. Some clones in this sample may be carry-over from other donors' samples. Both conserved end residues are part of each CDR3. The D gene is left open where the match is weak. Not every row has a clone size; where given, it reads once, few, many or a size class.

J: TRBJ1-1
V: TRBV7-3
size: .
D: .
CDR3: CASSFQPNTEAFF
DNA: TGTGCCAGCAGCTTTCAACCGAACACTGAAGCTTTCTTT

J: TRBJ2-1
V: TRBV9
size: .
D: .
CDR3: CASSSRGAPSYNEQFF
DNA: TGTGCCAGCAGCAGCCGCGGGGCCCCCTCCTACAATGAGCAGTTCTTC

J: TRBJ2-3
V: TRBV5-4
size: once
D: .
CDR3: CASSWSTDTQYF
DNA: TGTGCCAGCAGCTGGAGCACAGATACGCAGTATTTT

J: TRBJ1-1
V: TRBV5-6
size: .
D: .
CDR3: CASSFRVGREAFF
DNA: TGTGCCAGCAGCTTTCGGGTTGGACGGGAAGCTTTCTTT

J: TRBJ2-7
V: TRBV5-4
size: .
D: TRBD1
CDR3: CASSPDRGNYEQYF
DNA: TGTGCCAGCAGCCCCGACAGGGGGAACTACGAGCAGTACTTC

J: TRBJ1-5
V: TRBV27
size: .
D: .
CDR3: CASPGPSGRPNQPQHF
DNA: TGTGCCAGTCCCGGACCGTCCGGGAGACCCAATCAGCCCCAGCATTTT

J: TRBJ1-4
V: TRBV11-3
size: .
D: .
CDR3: CASSSRHGDEKLFF
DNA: TGTGCCAGCAGCTCACGACATGGAGATGAAAAACTGTTTTTT

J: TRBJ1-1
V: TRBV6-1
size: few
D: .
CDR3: CASSETGGDTEAFF
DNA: TGTGCCAGCAGTGAAACAGGTGGGGACACTGAAGCTTTCTTT

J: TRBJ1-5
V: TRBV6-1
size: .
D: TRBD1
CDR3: CASTLDRAGNQPQHF
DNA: TGTGCCAGCACCCTGGACAGGGCGGGCAATCAGCCCCAGCATTTT

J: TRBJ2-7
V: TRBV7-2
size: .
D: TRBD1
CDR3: CASSLAGTAYEQYF
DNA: TGTGCCAGCAGCTTAGCAGGGACAGCCTACGAGCAGTACTTC

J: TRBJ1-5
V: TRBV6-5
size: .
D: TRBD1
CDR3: CASKGAFNQPQHF
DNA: TGTGCCAGCAAGGGGGCATTCAATCAGCCCCAGCATTTT

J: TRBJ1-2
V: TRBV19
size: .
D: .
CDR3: CASSPGTLPNYGYTF
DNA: TGTGCCAGTAGTCCCGGGACGCTACCTAACTATGGCTACACCTTC

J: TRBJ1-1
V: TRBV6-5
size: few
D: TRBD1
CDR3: CASRGTGGYTEAFF
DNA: TGTGCCAGCAGGGGGACAGGGGGGTACACTGAAGCTTTCTTT

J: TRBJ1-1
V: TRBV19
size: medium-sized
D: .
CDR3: CASSIPGTLNTEAFF
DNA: TGTGCCAGTAGTATCCCCGGGACACTTAACACTGAAGCTTTCTTT

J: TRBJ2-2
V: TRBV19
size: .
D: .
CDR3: CASSTLIPNTGELFF
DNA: TGTGCCAGTAGTACCCTCATTCCGAACACCGGGGAGCTGTTTTTT

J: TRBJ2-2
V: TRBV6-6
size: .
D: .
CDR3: CAGGTGELFF
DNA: TGTGCCGGCGGCACCGGGGAGCTGTTTTTT

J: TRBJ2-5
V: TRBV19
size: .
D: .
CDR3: CASSGTQGTQYF
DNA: TGTGCCTCTAGTGGGACTCAGGGGACCCAGTACTTC